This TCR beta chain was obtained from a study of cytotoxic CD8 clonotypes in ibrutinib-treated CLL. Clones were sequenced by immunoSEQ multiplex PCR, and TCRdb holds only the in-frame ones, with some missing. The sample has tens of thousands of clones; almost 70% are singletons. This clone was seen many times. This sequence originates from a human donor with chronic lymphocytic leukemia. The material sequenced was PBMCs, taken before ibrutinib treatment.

The CDR3 reads CASSYERGTYGYTF. The DNA for the CDR3 is TGTGCCAGCAGTTACGAAAGGGGTACCTATGGCTACACCTTC. The rearrangement joins TRBV6-5 to TRBJ1-2; weak D call: TRBD1 (5 bases). The CDR3 contains 14 residues. The V gene lost 2 bases and the J gene lost 4 bases, with 11 bases spanning the gap. Germline V lookup: CDR1 MNHEY, CDR2 SVGAGI.